A selection of T cell receptor beta chains follows, all from one sample in a study of blood T cells in healthy people across ages. Each CDR3 protein is one row after TCRdb ran MiXCR on the 5' RACE reads. Among hundreds of thousands of distinct CDR3 sequences listed, about 55% were seen once. Sequencing was performed on blood. These receptors originate from a man older than 75 in good health. The CDR3 runs from the conserved cysteine through the conserved F or W. The order of the fields is D gene, J gene, V gene, clone size, CDR3 protein, CDR3 DNA. D genes are given only for firm matches. Expanded clones get a size class; other rows say once, few or many, or leave the size out.

>.|TRBJ2-6|TRBV20-1|few
CSARESSGANVLTF
TGCAGTGCTCGGGAGAGCTCTGGGGCCAACGTCCTGACTTTC
>.|TRBJ1-1|TRBV12-3/TRBV12-4|.
CASSLERGSEAFF
TGTGCCAGCAGTTTAGAACGGGGCTCTGAAGCTTTCTTT
>.|TRBJ2-7|TRBV7-8|.
CATSYRRSSYEQYF
TGTGCCACGTCTTACAGGAGGAGCTCCTACGAGCAGTACTTC
>.|TRBJ2-4|TRBV4-1|.
CASSQGQGKGNIQYF
TGCGCCAGCAGCCAAGGACAAGGGAAAGGAAACATTCAGTACTTC
>.|TRBJ2-3|TRBV7-6|.
CASSLAGELGTDTQYF
TGTGCCAGCAGCTTAGCAGGGGAGCTGGGCACAGATACGCAGTATTTT
>.|TRBJ2-5|TRBV5-1|.
CASSRRWGRETQYF
TGCGCCAGCAGCCGGCGATGGGGACGGGAGACCCAGTACTTC
>.|TRBJ2-3|TRBV6-5|few
CASSYGESTDTQYF
TGTGCCAGCAGTTACGGAGAAAGCACAGATACGCAGTATTTT
>.|TRBJ2-1|TRBV20-1|few
CSARDSVGVSRGTGEQFF
TGCAGTGCTAGAGATAGTGTGGGAGTATCGAGGGGGACGGGGGAGCAGTTCTTC
>.|TRBJ1-5|TRBV5-1|.
CASSLWIGQPQHF
TGCGCCAGCAGCTTGTGGATCGGTCAGCCCCAGCATTTT
>.|TRBJ2-1|TRBV29-1|few
CSVVGGKEGGNEQFF
TGCAGCGTTGTGGGGGGGAAGGAAGGGGGCAATGAGCAGTTCTTC
>.|TRBJ2-5|TRBV6-5|few
CASSTRTEQYF
TGTGCCAGCAGTACCAGGACAGAGCAGTACTTC
>.|TRBJ2-5|TRBV11-1|few
CASSFGLYLQETQYF
TGTGCCAGCAGCTTCGGCCTTTACCTCCAAGAGACCCAGTACTTC
>TRBD1|TRBJ2-3|TRBV10-3|.
CAISSDRGQGDTQYF
TGTGCCATCAGTTCAGACAGGGGGCAGGGAGATACGCAGTATTTT
>.|TRBJ2-5|TRBV10-3|few
CAISEGRQETQYF
TGTGCCATCAGTGAGGGCAGACAAGAGACCCAGTACTTC
>TRBD2|TRBJ2-2|TRBV18|.
CASSLLAGVAAGELFF
TGTGCCAGCTCACTGCTAGCGGGAGTGGCGGCCGGGGAGCTGTTTTTT
>.|TRBJ1-2|TRBV12-3/TRBV12-4|few
CASTAGAHSSGYTF
TGTGCCAGCACGGCAGGGGCGCACAGTAGCGGCTACACCTTC
>.|TRBJ2-1|TRBV6-6|.
CASSATRLFEQFF
TGTGCCAGCAGTGCCACTCGTCTTTTTGAGCAGTTCTTC